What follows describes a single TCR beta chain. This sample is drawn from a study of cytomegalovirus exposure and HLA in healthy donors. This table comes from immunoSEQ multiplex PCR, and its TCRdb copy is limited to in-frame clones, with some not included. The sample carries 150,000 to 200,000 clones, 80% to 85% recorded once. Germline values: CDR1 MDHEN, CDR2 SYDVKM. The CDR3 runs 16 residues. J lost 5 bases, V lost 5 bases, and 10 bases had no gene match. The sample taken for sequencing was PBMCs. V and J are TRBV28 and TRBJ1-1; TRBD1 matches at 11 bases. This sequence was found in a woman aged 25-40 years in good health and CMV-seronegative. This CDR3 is CASSPGQGARETEAFF. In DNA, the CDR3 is TGTGCCAGCAGTCCTGGACAGGGGGCTAGGGAAACTGAAGCTTTCTTT.